This T cell receptor (beta chain) was identified in a study of cytomegalovirus exposure and HLA in healthy donors. Study findings and constraints: The CMV antigen specificity of a few CMV-associated chains was confirmed through in vitro analysis. Later, an analysis found that TCR clusters from the first cohort tended to co-occur in the 95 to 150 validation repertoires. Some TCR beta chains (more than 150 of them) were listed as cytomegalovirus-associated.

From germline, CDR1 is SEHNR and CDR2 FQNEAQ (reference sequence). CDR3 length equals 12 residues. V dropped 5 bases and J dropped 9 bases, with 13 bases sitting between them. As concerns this clone: Antigen unknown.

The donors were part of the validation cohort, which consisted of under 150 subjects and was separate from the first cohort of several hundred subjects. Sequencing used immunoSEQ multiplex PCR; TCRdb keeps in-frame clones, though not all of them. The data hold about 110,000 clones, with around 82% observed a single time. Sequenced: PBMCs. The chain carries TRBV7-9 and TRBJ1-2; D gene ambiguous. The receptor was isolated from a woman aged 18-29 years in good health and CMV-seronegative. The CDR3 DNA sequence: TGTGCCAGCAGCACCTTGTCCGGGAGCTACACCTTC. Protein sequence: CASSTLSGSYTF. Complete variable domain (other parts from reference TRBV7-9 and TRBJ1-2): DTGVSQNPRHKITKRGQNVTFRCDPISEHNRLYWYRQTLGQGPEFLTYFQNEAQLEKSRLLSDRFSAERPKGSFSTLEIQRTEQGDSAMYLCASSTLSGSYTFGSGTRLTVV.